This T cell receptor beta chain derives from a study of CD8+ T cells in alopecia areata. In the study overall: Treated individuals took tofacitinib by mouth, 5 to 10 mg twice daily. Tofacitinib administration persisted for 6 to 18 months, succeeded by 6 months off drug.

The CDR3 loop spans 15 amino acids. Germline CDR1 and CDR2: SGHAT and FQNNGV. The V gene lost 5 bases and the J gene lost 3 bases, with 16 bases spanning the gap. Once RNA had been extracted, it was reverse transcribed into cDNA to act as the sequencing template. The repertoire was sequenced with immunoSEQ multiplex PCR; TCRdb's copy has only in-frame clones and lacks some. The table lists 130,000 or so clones, almost 50% of them singletons. Lesional scalp punch biopsies and peripheral blood were collected from alopecia areata patients. Sorted populations comprised CD4+ and CD8+ T cells obtained from PBMCs.

The sample consisted of CD8+ T cells sorted from blood, taken at week 0. The chain employs TRBV11-2 and TRBJ2-5; a weak D match, TRBD1 (5 bases). The origin of this receptor is a human donor with alopecia areata. DNA for the CDR3: TGTGCCAGCAGCAGAGGCGACAGTGTGAAAGAGACCCAGTACTTC. As protein: CASSRGDSVKETQYF.